Presented here are 18 T cell receptor beta chains from one specimen sequenced in a study of CD8+CD57+ T cells in acquired aplastic anemia. Investigators profiled TCR beta VDJ and CDR3 from genomic DNA template. MiXCR was run by TCRdb on the reads, yielding one entry per CDR3 protein. The table has more than 150,000 distinct CDR3 sequences, roughly 50% seen once. Sequencing was done on patients that had shown CD8+CD57+ cell expansion by flow cytometry. The sequenced sample was sorted CD4+, CD8+, or CD8+CD57+ T cells (not recorded which) from PBMCs. These receptor sequences come from a human donor with aplastic anemia.

This clonotype was recorded a few times. The chain uses TRBV29-1 and TRBJ2-1, with 12 bases identical to TRBD2. CDR3 size: 14 residues. Germline V gene lookup returns CDR1 SQVTM and CDR2 ANQGSEA. Unmatched junction bases numbered 5, after V lost 5 bases and J lost 6 bases. The CDR3, as DNA: TGCAGCGTTTCAAGACTAGCGGGGGTCAATGAGCAGTTCTTC. Translated, it gives CSVSRLAGVNEQFF.

The chain uses TRBV7-2 and TRBJ1-1, with unresolved D. The CDR3 runs to 11 residues. The V end lost 7 bases, the J end lost 5 bases, and 8 bases lay between the germline ends. CDR1 is SGHTA and CDR2 is FQGNSA in the germline V gene. CDR3 amino acids: CASNPGTEAFF. The CDR3 DNA follows: TGTGCCAGCAATCCGGGTACTGAAGCTTTCTTT.

The gene calls are TRBV24-1 and TRBJ2-2, with 8 bases identical to TRBD2. Germline trimming cut 7 bases from V and 1 base from J; bases unmatched to any gene: 4. CDR3 length: 15 amino acids. Germline V gives CDR1 KGHDR, CDR2 SFDVKD. For the CDR3, the DNA is TGTGCCACCAGGGGCGCGGGGGGGAACACCGGGGAGCTGTTTTTT. It translates to CATRGAGGNTGELFF.

This clonotype was seen at least ten times. The V gene is TRBV7-2, the J gene TRBJ2-5, with D perhaps matching TRBD1 or TRBD2 (5 bases each). V lost 1 base, J lost 5 bases, and 8 bases lay in between. The germline gives CDR1 SGHTA, CDR2 FQGNSA. The CDR3 loop spans 13 amino acids. Here the CDR3 reads CASSLVGTETQYF. CDR3 in DNA: TGTGCCAGCAGCTTAGTAGGGACGGAGACCCAGTACTTC.

Ten or more counts support this clonotype. V and J are TRBV5-8 and TRBJ1-2; D is possibly TRBD1 (5 bases). CDR3 length: 13 amino acids. The V and J ends lost 1 base and 8 bases respectively, with 12 bases between them. In germline, CDR1 is SGHTS, CDR2 YDEGEE. The CDR3 region is CASSLPPGPGYTF. The CDR3 DNA reads TGTGCCAGCAGCTTGCCCCCAGGGCCCGGCTACACCTTC.

This clonotype was detected ten times or more. This chain joins TRBV19 and TRBJ1-1; D is ambiguous. The germline V gene encodes CDR1 LNHDA and CDR2 SQIVND (reference sequence). V lost 3 bases to trimming and J lost 2 bases, with 10 bases between them. The CDR3 runs to 14 residues. CDR3 sequence (DNA): TGTGCCAGTAGTATTGGAGGAATAAACACTGAAGCTTTCTTT. Protein: CASSIGGINTEAFF. Supplemented by reference TRBV19 and TRBJ1-1, the full variable domain reads DGGITQSPKYLFRKEGQNVTLSCEQNLNHDAMYWYRQDPGQGLRLIYYSQIVNDFQKGDIAEGYSVSREKKESFPLTVTSAQKNPTAFYLCASSIGGINTEAFFGQGTRLTVV.

This clonotype was observed once. V gene TRBV5-1 combines with J gene TRBJ2-7; 7 positions agree with TRBD1. The V gene's germline CDR1 is SGHRS and CDR2 YFSETQ. The CDR3 is 14 amino acids. V was clipped by 4 bases and J by 6 bases; unmatched bases: 10. CDR3 DNA sequence: TGCGCCAGCAGCCTCCCGGGACAGCAGATCGAGCAGTACTTC. This codes for CASSLPGQQIEQYF. The complete variable domain, with remaining parts taken from reference TRBV5-1 and TRBJ2-7, reads KAGVTQTPRYLIKTRGQQVTLSCSPISGHRSVSWYQQTPGQGLQFLFEYFSETQRNKGNFPGRFSGRQFSNSRSEMNVSTLELGDSALYLCASSLPGQQIEQYFGPGTRLTVT.

This sequence joins TRBV7-3 and TRBJ2-5, with TRBD1 as a possible D gene (6 bases). Trimming took 5 bases from V and 4 from J, leaving 11 bases between them. Germline V gene data show CDR1 as SGHTA and CDR2 as FQGTGA. The CDR3 consists of 13 residues. CDR3 sequence: CASSKEQGETQYF. The CDR3 bases are TGTGCCAGCAGCAAAGAACAGGGAGAGACCCAGTACTTC.

In this sample, this clonotype turned up many times. V usage is TRBV3-1 and J usage is TRBJ1-4; D gene uncertain. CDR1 is LGHDT, CDR2 YNNKEL, per germline (reference sequence). V was pared by 3 bases and J by 12 bases, with 8 bases between. This CDR3 comprises 11 residues. CDR3 in amino acids: CASSHRVELFF. CDR3 sequence (DNA): TGTGCCAGCAGCCATAGGGTCGAACTGTTTTTT. Drawing the rest from reference TRBV3-1 and TRBJ1-4, the complete variable domain is DTAVSQTPKYLVTQMGNDKSIKCEQNLGHDTMYWYKQDSKKFLKIMFSYNNKELIINETVPNRFSPKSPDKAHLNLHINSLELGDSAVYFCASSHRVELFFGSGTQLSVL.

The chain carries TRBV6-1 and TRBJ2-7; perhaps TRBD2 as D (5 bases). The germline gives CDR1 MNHNS, CDR2 SASEGT. Trimming stripped 6 bases from V and 5 bases from J, with 17 bases between. This CDR3 contains 14 residues. The CDR3 sequence: CASRQLRLGNEQYF. CDR3 nucleotides: TGTGCCAGCAGACAATTGAGGCTCGGGAACGAGCAGTACTTC.

This sequence joins TRBV12-3 or TRBV12-4 and TRBJ1-3; D might be TRBD1 (5 bases). With 6 bases removed from V and 0 bases from J, the gap between germline ends came to 15 bases. CDR3 length: 16 residues. CDR3 sequence reads: CASSHIGTRSGNTIYF. The CDR3 DNA follows: TGTGCCAGCAGCCATATTGGGACCCGCTCTGGAAACACCATATATTTT.

This rearrangement joins TRBV15 to TRBJ1-1; D is ambiguous. CDR1 LNHNV and CDR2 YYDKDF come from the germline V gene (reference sequence). The V end lost 5 bases, the J end lost 1 base, and 14 bases lay between the germline ends. The CDR3 extends over 15 amino acids. CDR3 DNA: TGTGCCACCAGCGCGGGATCGGCGGGGAACACTGAAGCTTTCTTT. It encodes CATSAGSAGNTEAFF.

The chain employs TRBV24-1 and TRBJ1-1; TRBD1 matches at 7 bases. V lost 4 bases to trimming and J lost 0 bases; unmatched junction nucleotides: 1. This CDR3 comprises 14 residues. Germline-derived CDR1 and CDR2 are KGHDR and SFDVKD. DNA of the CDR3: TGTGCCACCAGTGAGGGGACAGTGAACACTGAAGCTTTCTTT. Translation: CATSEGTVNTEAFF.

The table lists this clonotype with many counts. The rearrangement links TRBV15 to TRBJ2-2; possible D gene TRBD1, 6 bases. The V gene's germline CDR1 is LNHNV and CDR2 YYDKDF (reference sequence). CDR3 size: 14 residues. V was shortened by 5 bases and J by 6 bases, with 13 bases between the two germline ends. CDR3 DNA sequence: TGTGCCACCAGCGTCCAAAGGGGGTCCGGGGAGCTGTTTTTT. This sequence encodes CATSVQRGSGELFF.

This clonotype was picked up one time. V usage is TRBV20-1 and J usage is TRBJ1-2; the D is unclear. The CDR3 runs to 12 residues. CDR1 and CDR2 from the germline V gene are DFQATT and SNEGSKA (reference sequence). The V end was cut by 3 bases, the J end by 0 bases, with 5 bases between. CDR3 region: CSARGTNYGYTF. CDR3 in DNA: TGCAGTGCTAGGGGGACTAACTATGGCTACACCTTC.

In its sample, this clonotype was seen many times. The rearrangement uses TRBV20-1 and TRBJ2-1; possible D gene TRBD2, 6 bases. V was clipped by 3 bases and J by 4 bases, with 10 bases between them. CDR1 is DFQATT and CDR2 is SNEGSKA in the germline V gene (reference sequence). The CDR3 loop spans 13 amino acids. This chain's CDR3 is CSASASGYNEQFF. The CDR3 nucleotides are TGCAGTGCTAGTGCAAGCGGGTACAATGAGCAGTTCTTC.

This chain uses TRBV7-8 with TRBJ2-3, with a tentative D call TRBD1 (5 bases). Germline V gene lookup returns CDR1 SGHVS and CDR2 FQNEAQ. CDR3 length: 15 amino acids. V was shortened by 1 base and J by 3 bases, with 11 bases between the two germline ends. CDR3 DNA: TGTGCCAGCAGCTTAGGTAGGGCAGGGACAGATACGCAGTATTTT. Translating it yields CASSLGRAGTDTQYF.

A few counts support this clonotype. The V and J genes are TRBV30 and TRBJ2-6; perhaps TRBD2 as D (5 bases). Germline CDR1 is GTSNPN and CDR2 is SVGIG (reference sequence). The CDR3 is 14 amino acids. V lost 0 bases and J lost 4, with 7 bases in between. The CDR3: CAWSVRRGANVLTF. DNA of the CDR3: TGTGCCTGGAGTGTCCGGAGGGGGGCCAACGTCCTGACTTTC.